Reported below is one T cell receptor (beta chain). The data were obtained in a study of blood T cell repertoires in COVID-19. The data were produced by immunoSEQ multiplex PCR, yet TCRdb's version contains in-frame clones alone and is incomplete. Of more than 140,000 clones listed, 75% to 85% are singletons. This CDR3 contains 15 residues. Germline V lookup: CDR1 SGHTA, CDR2 FQGNSA. J lost 1 base, V lost 5 bases, and 7 bases had no gene match. The chain uses TRBV7-2 and TRBJ1-2, with TRBD1 identical over 7 bases. The TCR comes from a woman in her 50s in a cohort sampled during active or convalescent COVID-19. Source material: peripheral blood. The CDR3 region has the DNA TGTGCCAGCAGCAAGACGGGACAGCTTAACTATGGCTACACCTTC. Translating it yields CASSKTGQLNYGYTF.